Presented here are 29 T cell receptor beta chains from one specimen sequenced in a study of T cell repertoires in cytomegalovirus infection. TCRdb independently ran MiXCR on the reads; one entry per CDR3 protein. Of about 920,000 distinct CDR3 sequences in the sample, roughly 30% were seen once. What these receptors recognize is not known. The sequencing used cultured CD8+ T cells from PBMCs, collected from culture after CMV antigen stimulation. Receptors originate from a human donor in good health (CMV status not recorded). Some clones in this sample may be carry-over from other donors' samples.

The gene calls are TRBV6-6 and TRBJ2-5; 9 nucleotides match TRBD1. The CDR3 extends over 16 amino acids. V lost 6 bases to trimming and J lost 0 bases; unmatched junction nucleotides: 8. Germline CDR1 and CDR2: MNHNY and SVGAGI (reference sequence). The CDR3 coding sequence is TGTGCCAGCAGGTCGTGGGACAGGGAGTACCAAGAGACCCAGTACTTC. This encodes CASRSWDREYQETQYF.

CDR3 residues: CASSFNPGPTEAFF. CDR3 coding DNA: TGTGCCAGCAGTTTCAATCCAGGGCCCACTGAAGCTTTCTTT. The V gene is TRBV12-3 or TRBV12-4, the J gene TRBJ1-1; tentatively, D is TRBD1 (5 bases). The CDR3 extends over 14 amino acids. With 3 bases removed from V and 4 bases from J, the gap between germline ends came to 12 bases.

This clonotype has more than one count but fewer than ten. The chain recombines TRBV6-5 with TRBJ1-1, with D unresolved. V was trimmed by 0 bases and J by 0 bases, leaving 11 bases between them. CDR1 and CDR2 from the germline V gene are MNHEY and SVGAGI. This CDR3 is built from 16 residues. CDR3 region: CASSYSISGLNTEAFF. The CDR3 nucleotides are TGTGCCAGCAGTTACTCGATATCGGGTTTGAACACTGAAGCTTTCTTT.

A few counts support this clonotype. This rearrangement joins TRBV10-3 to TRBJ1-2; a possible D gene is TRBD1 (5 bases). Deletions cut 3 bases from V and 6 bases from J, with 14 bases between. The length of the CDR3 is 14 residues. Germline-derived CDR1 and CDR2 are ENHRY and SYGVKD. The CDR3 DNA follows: TGTGCCATCAGTGAAAGGGGCTCGGTGGATGGCTACACCTTC. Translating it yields CAISERGSVDGYTF.

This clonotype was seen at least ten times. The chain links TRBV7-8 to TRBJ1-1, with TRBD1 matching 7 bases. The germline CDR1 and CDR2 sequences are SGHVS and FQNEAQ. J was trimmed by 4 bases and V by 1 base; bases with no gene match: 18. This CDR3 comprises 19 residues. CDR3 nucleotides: TGTGCCAGCAGCTTAGGGACAGGCATATCCTATGCCTGGGGCACTGAAGCTTTCTTT. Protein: CASSLGTGISYAWGTEAFF.

CDR3 loop: CASSFDTNTEAFF. The DNA for the CDR3 is TGTGCCAGCAGCTTTGACACGAACACTGAAGCTTTCTTT. The rearrangement links TRBV7-8 to TRBJ1-1; the D is unclear. The CDR3 totals 13 residues. Trimming stripped 3 bases from V and 1 base from J, with 6 bases between. Germline CDR1 and CDR2: SGHVS and FQNEAQ.

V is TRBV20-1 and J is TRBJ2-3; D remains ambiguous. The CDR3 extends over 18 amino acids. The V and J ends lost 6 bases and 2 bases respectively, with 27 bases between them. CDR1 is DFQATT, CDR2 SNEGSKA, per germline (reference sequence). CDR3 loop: CSAPRLYVDYGNTDTQYF. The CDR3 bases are TGCAGTGCCCCCCGCCTTTACGTAGATTACGGAAACACAGATACGCAGTATTTT.

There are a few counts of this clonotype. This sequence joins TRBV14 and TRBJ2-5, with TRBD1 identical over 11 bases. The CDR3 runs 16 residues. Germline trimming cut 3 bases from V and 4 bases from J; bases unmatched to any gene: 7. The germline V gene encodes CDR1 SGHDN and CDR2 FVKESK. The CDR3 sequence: CASSHSDRGPRETQYF. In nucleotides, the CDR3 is TGTGCCAGCAGCCATTCGGACAGGGGGCCTCGAGAGACCCAGTACTTC.

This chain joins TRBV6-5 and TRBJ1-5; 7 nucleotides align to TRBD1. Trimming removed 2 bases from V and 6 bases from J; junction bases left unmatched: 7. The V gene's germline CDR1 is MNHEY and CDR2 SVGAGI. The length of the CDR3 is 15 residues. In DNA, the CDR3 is TGTGCCAGCAGTTACCAGGGGGGGTCCGGTCAGCCCCAGCATTTT. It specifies CASSYQGGSGQPQHF.

The CDR3 nucleotides are TGTGCCAGCAGGATAACAGGGGGCGGCTCCTACAATGAGCAGTTCTTC. It translates to CASRITGGGSYNEQFF. J is TRBJ2-1 and V is TRBV6-2 or TRBV6-3, with 9 bases lining up with TRBD1. The junction had 6 bases not matched to a gene; V was cut back by 6 bases and J by 0 bases. There are 16 residues in the CDR3. Germline loops: CDR1 MNHEY, CDR2 SVGEGT.

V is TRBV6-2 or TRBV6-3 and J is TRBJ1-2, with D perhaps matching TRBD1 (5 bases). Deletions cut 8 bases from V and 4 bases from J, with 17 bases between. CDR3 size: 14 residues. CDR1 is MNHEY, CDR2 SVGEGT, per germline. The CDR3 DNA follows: TGTGCCAGCGGTTCTCAGGGCAGACTCTATGGCTACACCTTC. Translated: CASGSQGRLYGYTF.

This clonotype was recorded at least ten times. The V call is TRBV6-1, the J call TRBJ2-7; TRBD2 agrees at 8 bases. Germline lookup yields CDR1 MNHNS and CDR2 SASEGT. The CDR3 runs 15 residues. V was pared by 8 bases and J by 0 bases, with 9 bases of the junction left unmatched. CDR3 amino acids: CASQNGGEYSYEQYF. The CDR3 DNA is TGTGCCAGCCAGAACGGGGGGGAATACTCCTACGAGCAGTACTTC.

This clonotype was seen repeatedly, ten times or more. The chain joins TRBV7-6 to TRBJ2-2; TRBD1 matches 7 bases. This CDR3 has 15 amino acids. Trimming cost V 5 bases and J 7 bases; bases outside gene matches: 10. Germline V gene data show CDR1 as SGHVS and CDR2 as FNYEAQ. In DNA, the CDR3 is TGTGCCAGCAGCCACACGACAGGGTTTGTCGGGGAGCTGTTTTTT. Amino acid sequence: CASSHTTGFVGELFF. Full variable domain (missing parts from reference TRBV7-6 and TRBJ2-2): GAGVSQSPRYKVTKRGQDVALRCDPISGHVSLYWYRQALGQGPEFLTYFNYEAQQDKSGLPNDRFSAERPEGSISTLTIQRTEQRDSAMYRCASSHTTGFVGELFFGEGSRLTVL.

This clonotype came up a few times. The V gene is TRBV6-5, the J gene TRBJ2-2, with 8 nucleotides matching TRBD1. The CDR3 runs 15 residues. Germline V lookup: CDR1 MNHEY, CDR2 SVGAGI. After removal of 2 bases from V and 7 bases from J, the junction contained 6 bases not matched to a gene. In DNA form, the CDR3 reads TGTGCCAGCAGTTACACAGGGGGGAAGGTCGGGGAGCTGTTTTTT. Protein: CASSYTGGKVGELFF.

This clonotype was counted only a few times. The CDR3 protein is CASSLYISTDTQYF. Here the CDR3 DNA reads TGTGCCAGCAGTCTCTATATCAGCACAGATACGCAGTATTTT. The rearrangement uses TRBV6-5 and TRBJ2-3; D is uncertain. Germline-derived CDR1 and CDR2 are MNHEY and SVGAGI. The CDR3 length is 14 residues. V gave up 5 bases and J gave up 0 bases, with 9 bases separating them.

The CDR3 region is CASSLNGGQGDGYTF. For the CDR3, the DNA is TGTGCCAGCAGTTTAAATGGTGGACAGGGGGACGGCTACACCTTC. The gene calls are TRBV27 and TRBJ1-2; the match to TRBD1 covers 10 bases. V lost 2 bases and J lost 8; bases outside the gene matches: 8. Germline V gene sequence: CDR1 MNHEY, CDR2 SMNVEV (reference sequence). The CDR3 covers 15 residues.

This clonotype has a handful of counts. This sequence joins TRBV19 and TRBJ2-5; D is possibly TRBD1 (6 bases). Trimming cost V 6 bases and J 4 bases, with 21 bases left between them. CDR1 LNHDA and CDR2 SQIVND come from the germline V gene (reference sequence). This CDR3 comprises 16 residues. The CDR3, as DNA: TGTGCCAGTAGACAGGGTTTGAGGGTTCAAGGAGAGACCCAGTACTTC. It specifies CASRQGLRVQGETQYF.

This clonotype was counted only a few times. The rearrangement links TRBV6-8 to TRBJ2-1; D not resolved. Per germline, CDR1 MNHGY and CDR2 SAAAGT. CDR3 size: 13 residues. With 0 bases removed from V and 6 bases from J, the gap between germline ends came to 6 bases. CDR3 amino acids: CASSYSTLNEQFF. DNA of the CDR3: TGTGCCAGCAGTTACTCGACCCTCAATGAGCAGTTCTTC.

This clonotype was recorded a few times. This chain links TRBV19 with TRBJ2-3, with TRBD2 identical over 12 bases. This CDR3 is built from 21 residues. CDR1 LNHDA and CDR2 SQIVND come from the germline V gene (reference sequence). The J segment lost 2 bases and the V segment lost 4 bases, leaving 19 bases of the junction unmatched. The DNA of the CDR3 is TGTGCCAGTAGTAACATACGACTAGCGGGGGACCAGCCGGGTCACACAGATACGCAGTATTTT. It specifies CASSNIRLAGDQPGHTDTQYF.

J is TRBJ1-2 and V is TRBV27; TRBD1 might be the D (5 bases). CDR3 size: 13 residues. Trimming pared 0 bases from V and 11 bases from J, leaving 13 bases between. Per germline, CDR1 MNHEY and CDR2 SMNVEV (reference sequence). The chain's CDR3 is CASSLSQGLRYTF. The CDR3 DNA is TGTGCCAGCAGTTTATCTCAGGGCCTTCGGTACACCTTC.

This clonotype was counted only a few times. The CDR3 sequence: CASSSRGWKTYEQYF. The CDR3 DNA is TGTGCCAGCAGCTCCCGGGGCTGGAAGACCTACGAGCAGTACTTC. V usage is TRBV7-2 and J usage is TRBJ2-7; the D call may be TRBD1 or TRBD2 (5 bases each). The germline V and J ends were trimmed by 4 bases and 2 bases, with 15 bases remaining between them. Germline CDR1 is SGHTA and CDR2 is FQGNSA. CDR3 length: 15 residues. Using reference TRBV7-2 and TRBJ2-7 for the parts outside the CDR3, the full variable domain is GAGVSQSPSNKVTEKGKDVELRCDPISGHTALYWYRQSLGQGLEFLIYFQGNSAPDKSGLPSDRFSAERTGGSVSTLTIQRTQQEDSAVYLCASSSRGWKTYEQYFGPGTRLTVT.

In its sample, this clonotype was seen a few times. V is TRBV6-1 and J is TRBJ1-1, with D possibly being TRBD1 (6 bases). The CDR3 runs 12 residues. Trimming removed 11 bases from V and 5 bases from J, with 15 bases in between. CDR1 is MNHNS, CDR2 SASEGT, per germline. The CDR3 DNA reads TGTGCCCTCTTCCCGGGGGCGACTGAAGCTTTCTTT. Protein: CALFPGATEAFF.

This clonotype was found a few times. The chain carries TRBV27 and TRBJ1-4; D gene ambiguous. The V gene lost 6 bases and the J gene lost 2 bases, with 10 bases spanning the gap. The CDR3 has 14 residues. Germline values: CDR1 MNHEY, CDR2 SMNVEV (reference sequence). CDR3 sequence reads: CASSPGSTNEKLFF. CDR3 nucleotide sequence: TGTGCCAGCAGCCCGGGCTCGACTAATGAAAAACTGTTTTTT.

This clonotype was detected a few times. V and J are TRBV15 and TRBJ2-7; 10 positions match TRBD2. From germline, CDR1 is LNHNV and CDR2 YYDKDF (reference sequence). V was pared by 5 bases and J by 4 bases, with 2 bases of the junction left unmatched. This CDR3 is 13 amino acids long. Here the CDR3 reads CATSGSGGYEQYV. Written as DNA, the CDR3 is TGTGCCACCAGCGGTAGCGGGGGGTACGAGCAGTACGTC.

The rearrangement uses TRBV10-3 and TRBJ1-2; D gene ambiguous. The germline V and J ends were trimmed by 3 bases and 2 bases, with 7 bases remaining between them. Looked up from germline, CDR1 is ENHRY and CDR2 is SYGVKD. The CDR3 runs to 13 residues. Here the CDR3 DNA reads TGTGCCATCAGTGATTCAGGCAACTATGGCTACACCTTC. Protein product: CAISDSGNYGYTF.

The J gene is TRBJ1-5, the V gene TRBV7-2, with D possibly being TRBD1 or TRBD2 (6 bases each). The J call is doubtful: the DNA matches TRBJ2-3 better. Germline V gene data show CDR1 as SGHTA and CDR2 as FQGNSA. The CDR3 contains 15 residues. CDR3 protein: CASSLTGTGAQPQYF. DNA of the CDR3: TGTGCCAGCAGCTTAACGGGGACGGGGGCTCAGCCCCAGTATTTT.

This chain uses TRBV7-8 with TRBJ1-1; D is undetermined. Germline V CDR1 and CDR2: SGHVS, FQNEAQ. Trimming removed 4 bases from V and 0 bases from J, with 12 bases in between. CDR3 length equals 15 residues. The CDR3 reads CASSYGRSLNTEAFF. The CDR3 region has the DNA TGTGCCAGCAGCTACGGACGGTCGTTGAACACTGAAGCTTTCTTT.

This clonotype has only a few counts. The CDR3 here is CASSSRDRGFYEQFF. The CDR3 coding sequence is TGTGCCAGCAGCTCCCGGGACAGGGGTTTCTATGAGCAGTTCTTC. J is TRBJ2-1 and V is TRBV5-5, with 10 bases aligning to TRBD1. J lost 8 bases, V lost 3 bases, and 8 bases had no gene match. Germline CDR1 and CDR2: SGHKS and YYEKEE (reference sequence). This CDR3 is 15 amino acids long.

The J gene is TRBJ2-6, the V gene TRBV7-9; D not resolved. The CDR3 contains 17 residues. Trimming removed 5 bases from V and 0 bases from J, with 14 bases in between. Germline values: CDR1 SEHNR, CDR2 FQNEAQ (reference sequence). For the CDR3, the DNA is TGTGCCAGCAGCGGGGAACAGCCCATCTCTGGGGCCAACGTCCTGACTTTC. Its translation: CASSGEQPISGANVLTF.